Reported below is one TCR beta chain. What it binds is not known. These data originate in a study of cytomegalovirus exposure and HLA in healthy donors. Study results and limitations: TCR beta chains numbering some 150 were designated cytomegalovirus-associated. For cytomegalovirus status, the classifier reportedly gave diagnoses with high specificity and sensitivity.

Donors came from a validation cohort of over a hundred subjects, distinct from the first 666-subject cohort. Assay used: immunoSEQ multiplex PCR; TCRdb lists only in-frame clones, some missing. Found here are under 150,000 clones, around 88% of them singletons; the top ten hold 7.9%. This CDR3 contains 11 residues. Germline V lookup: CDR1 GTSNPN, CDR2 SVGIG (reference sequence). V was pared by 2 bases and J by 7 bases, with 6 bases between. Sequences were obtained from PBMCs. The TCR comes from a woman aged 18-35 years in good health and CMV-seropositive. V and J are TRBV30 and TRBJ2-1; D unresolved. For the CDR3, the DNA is TGTGCCTGGAGTCCGTCGAATGAGCAGTTCTTC. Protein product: CAWSPSNEQFF.